Listed here are 18 T cell receptor beta chains from one sample, sequenced in a study of regulatory T cells in long-lasting Graves disease. According to the study, TCR beta libraries were built with iRepertoire HTBI primers and CDR3-region Arm-PCR. TCRdb fed the multiplex PCR reads into MiXCR, producing one record per CDR3 protein. This table has some 330,000 distinct CDR3 sequences, about 23% appearing once. The time point denotes: persistent/refractory GD, antithyroid drugs over 5 years with positive TRAb. From RNA extracted from PBMCs, the TCR library was made. The sample in question was peripheral blood mononuclear cells (PBMCs), obtained when the disease was refractory, from a patient treated with antithyroid drugs. The receptors derive from a woman aged 40-49 years with Graves disease.

At least ten counts were recorded for this clonotype. The chain uses TRBV24-1 and TRBJ2-1; 10 bases match TRBD2. Germline values: CDR1 KGHDR, CDR2 SFDVKD. There are 17 residues in the CDR3. J was trimmed by 2 bases and V by 4 bases; bases with no gene match: 7. The CDR3 here is CATSDPGLAEAYNEQFF. In nucleotides, the CDR3 is TGTGCCACCAGTGACCCCGGACTAGCGGAAGCCTACAATGAGCAGTTCTTC.

This chain links TRBV12-5 with TRBJ2-3; D may be TRBD2 (6 bases). Germline assignment: CDR1 LGHNT and CDR2 FRNRAP. The CDR3 length is 17 residues. With 0 bases removed from V and 4 bases from J, the gap between germline ends came to 17 bases. The CDR3 sequence: CASGLVLVGEEADTQYF. CDR3 DNA: TGTGCTAGTGGTTTGGTACTAGTCGGGGAGGAGGCAGATACGCAGTATTTT.

This clonotype was counted many times. J is TRBJ2-5 and V is TRBV20-1, with TRBD2 as a possible D gene (5 bases). The CDR3 extends over 12 amino acids. V dropped 3 bases and J dropped 4 bases, with 9 bases sitting between them. From germline, CDR1 is DFQATT and CDR2 SNEGSKA (reference sequence). The DNA for the CDR3 is TGCAGTGCTAGTCGTGGAGGAGAGACCCAGTACTTC. This gives the protein CSASRGGETQYF.

This clonotype was picked up a small number of times. The V call is TRBV19, the J call TRBJ1-5; unclear D gene. The CDR3 runs to 16 residues. Per germline, CDR1 LNHDA and CDR2 SQIVND (reference sequence). The germline V and J ends were trimmed by 3 bases and 4 bases, with 16 bases remaining between them. CDR3 region: CASSIEETRINQPQHF. The CDR3 DNA follows: TGTGCCAGTAGTATCGAGGAGACCAGAATAAATCAGCCCCAGCATTTT.

CDR3 DNA: TGTGCCACCAGTGAAACCGGGACAGGGGTAACTCAGCCCCAGCATTTT. Amino acids: CATSETGTGVTQPQHF. The V and J genes are TRBV24-1 and TRBJ1-5; 10 bases are shared with TRBD1. The CDR3 sequence is 16 residues long. In germline, CDR1 is KGHDR, CDR2 SFDVKD. V shed 4 bases and J 6 bases; nucleotides not matched to a gene: 8.

The rearrangement joins TRBV29-1 to TRBJ2-3, with D hard to call. The V end lost 3 bases, the J end lost 0 bases, and 4 bases lay between the germline ends. CDR1 is SQVTM and CDR2 is ANQGSEA in the germline V gene. The CDR3 runs to 12 residues. This CDR3 reads CSVERSTDTQYF. CDR3 sequence (DNA): TGCAGCGTTGAGAGGAGCACAGATACGCAGTATTTT.

A few counts support this clonotype. The V call is TRBV7-2, the J call TRBJ2-1; 9 bases align to TRBD1. Germline V gene sequence: CDR1 SGHTA, CDR2 FQGNSA. The CDR3 spans 13 residues. V shed 5 bases and J 15 bases; nucleotides not matched to a gene: 11. Written as DNA, the CDR3 is TGTGCCAGCAGCCTTACCCAAACAGGGGGCTCGTTCTTC. It specifies CASSLTQTGGSFF.

Regarding this clonotype: The junction differs from germline at one of its ends, possibly a read error. This chain links TRBV5-5 with TRBJ2-1; 8 nucleotides match TRBD2. This CDR3 has 14 residues. The germline CDR1 and CDR2 sequences are SGHKS and YYEKEE (reference sequence). The CDR3 coding sequence is TGTGCCAGCAGCTTGGCGGGAGGGTACAATGAGCAGTCCTTC. Protein product: CASSLAGGYNEQSF.

The genes are TRBV5-1 and TRBJ2-5, with 14 nucleotides matching TRBD2. The V gene end was trimmed by 4 bases and the J gene end by 5 bases; junction bases not matched to a gene: 4. Germline CDR1 reads SGHRS; CDR2 reads YFSETQ. This CDR3 has 15 residues. The CDR3 protein is CASSPGLAGVETQYF. The CDR3 DNA sequence: TGCGCCAGCAGCCCGGGACTAGCGGGAGTCGAGACCCAGTACTTC.

This clonotype appeared a few times. A read error may be the cause here, since a much bigger clone is one base away. The rearrangement uses TRBV24-1 and TRBJ1-1; TRBD1 matches 7 bases. The germline CDR1 and CDR2 sequences are KGHDR and SFDVKD. This CDR3 contains 14 residues. The CDR3 DNA is TGTACCACCAGGCCGCGGACAGGAGGGACTGAAGCTTTCTTT. It yields the protein CTTRPRTGGTEAFF.

V gene TRBV9 combines with J gene TRBJ2-1, with D maybe TRBD2 (6 bases). Trimming took off 3 bases at V and 1 base at J, with 11 bases between the two ends. The CDR3 loop spans 15 amino acids. Germline CDR1 SGDLS, CDR2 YYNGEE. The CDR3: CASSAGVGSYNEQFF. CDR3 in DNA: TGTGCCAGCAGCGCGGGAGTGGGGTCCTACAATGAGCAGTTCTTC.

The sample holds many counts of this clonotype. CDR3 sequence reads: CASSLGDRAFF. DNA of the CDR3: TGTGCCAGCAGTTTAGGGGACAGGGCTTTCTTT. The chain links TRBV27 to TRBJ1-1, with 8 bases matching TRBD1. Germline CDR1 reads MNHEY; CDR2 reads SMNVEV (reference sequence). The junction had 1 base not matched to a gene; V was cut back by 2 bases and J by 11 bases. This CDR3 has 11 amino acids.

Only a few counts were recorded for this clonotype. The V gene is TRBV12-3 or TRBV12-4, the J gene TRBJ1-5; D gene unclear. CDR3 size: 14 residues. Trimming cost V 6 bases and J 2 bases, with 11 bases left between them. Here the CDR3 reads CASRPGRRNQPQHF. CDR3 nucleotide sequence: TGTGCCAGCAGGCCTGGACGGCGCAATCAGCCCCAGCATTTT.

In this sample, this clonotype turned up a few times. The chain has TRBV3-1 and TRBJ1-5, with D hard to call. CDR1 and CDR2 (germline): LGHDT, YNNKEL (reference sequence). There are 15 residues in the CDR3. Trimming stripped 0 bases from V and 5 bases from J, with 11 bases between. CDR3 DNA sequence: TGTGCCAGCAGCCAAGATCCGGGATTAGATCAGCCCCAGCATTTT. This sequence encodes CASSQDPGLDQPQHF.

The CDR3 DNA reads TGTGCCAGCAGGAGACAGTCAGCTAACTATGGCTACACCTTC. Translating gives CASRRQSANYGYTF. The V gene is TRBV28, the J gene TRBJ1-2, with TRBD1 as a possible D gene (5 bases). This CDR3 contains 14 residues. Between the trimmed V and J ends, which lost 6 bases and 0 bases, there was a span of 11 bases. Germline CDR1 and CDR2: MDHEN and SYDVKM.

This clonotype was seen at least ten times. The V and J genes are TRBV7-9 and TRBJ2-5, with D perhaps being TRBD1 or TRBD2 (5 bases each). CDR3 length equals 15 residues. Looked up from germline, CDR1 is SEHNR and CDR2 is FQNEAQ (reference sequence). V lost 9 bases and J lost 2, with 19 bases in between. The DNA for the CDR3 is TGTGCCAGTACACTGGCCGGGGCGAATCAAGAGACCCAGTACTTC. Protein product: CASTLAGANQETQYF.

This clonotype has more than one count but fewer than ten. The chain employs TRBV10-2 and TRBJ1-1, with D perhaps TRBD1 (5 bases). Germline loops: CDR1 WSHSY, CDR2 SAAADI. The CDR3 spans 16 residues. Trimming stripped 4 bases from V and 1 base from J, with 16 bases between. CDR3 coding DNA: TGCGCCAGCAGTGGTGGGCGGACGGACACGAACACTGAAGCTTTCTTT. This sequence encodes CASSGGRTDTNTEAFF.

About this clonotype: A much more abundant neighbour one base away suggests this may be a read error. V is TRBV6-1 and J is TRBJ1-1; D call uncertain. Germline CDR1 MNHNS, CDR2 SASEGT. The V and J ends lost 7 bases and 1 base respectively, with 10 bases between them. The CDR3 has 13 amino acids. Here the CDR3 reads CASIDSRNTEAFF. DNA of the CDR3: TGTGCCAGCATCGACTCCCGGAACACTGAAGCTTTCTTT.